Included here is one T cell receptor beta chain sequence, with context. The target antigen is unknown. This entry belongs to a study of shared clonotypes between healthy human individuals. Study-level points and caveats: Memory subsets had estimated richness that was generally smaller than that of naive subsets.

Data came from immunoSEQ multiplex PCR; TCRdb stores just in-frame clones and leaves some out. The repertoire holds approximately 640,000 clones, with roughly 91% as singletons. In germline, CDR1 is SNHLY, CDR2 FYNNEI. V gave up 8 bases and J gave up 6 bases, with 15 bases separating them. The CDR3 contains 13 residues. This sequence joins TRBV2 and TRBJ2-3, with D tentatively TRBD1 or TRBD2 (5 bases each). The receptor was derived from a man aged 18 to 29 in good health. Some clones in this sample may be carry-over from other donors' samples. The sample was memory CD8+ T cells from PBMCs. Regarding subset: CD45RO+ cells pooled with CCR7-negative TemRA cells. CDR3 protein: CASFGTLGDTQYF. CDR3 sequence (DNA): TGTGCCAGCTTTGGGACCCTCGGGGATACGCAGTATTTT.